This paragraph covers one T cell receptor beta chain sequence. This table comes from immunoSEQ multiplex PCR, and its TCRdb copy is limited to in-frame clones, with some not included. The data show 130,000 or so clones, around 89% seen once. This sample is part of a study of control samples from healthy donors and cancer patients. Deletions cut 6 bases from V and 3 bases from J, with 12 bases between. The CDR3 runs 14 residues. Germline CDR1 LGHDT, CDR2 YNNKEL (reference sequence). This chain links TRBV3-1 (or the pseudogene TRBV3-2) with TRBJ1-3, with D possibly matching TRBD1 (5 bases). Source material: blood. The receptor was isolated from a man aged 50-59 years in good health. CDR3 residues: CASRRQGNGNTIYF. CDR3 DNA sequence: TGTGCCAGCAGGCGCCAGGGAAATGGAAACACCATATATTTT.